The next 29 T cell receptor beta chains were all read from a single sample in a study of blood T cell repertoires in COVID-19. The data were produced by immunoSEQ multiplex PCR, yet TCRdb's version contains in-frame clones alone and is incomplete. The sample has 350,000 to 400,000 clones, approximately 91% seen once. Sequencing input: PBMCs or T cells enriched from blood (not recorded which). The receptor source for this set is a woman aged 40 to 50 who had been exposed to COVID-19.

This clone has just one count. The rearrangement links TRBV3-1 (or the pseudogene TRBV3-2) to TRBJ1-1; TRBD1 matches 10 bases. The CDR3 consists of 14 residues. Germline V gene sequence: CDR1 LGHDT, CDR2 YNNKEL (reference sequence). V lost 4 bases and J lost 4; bases outside the gene matches: 3. For the CDR3, the DNA is TGTGCCAGCAGCCTGACAGGGGGCGGCACTGAAGCTTTCTTT. It is translated as CASSLTGGGTEAFF.

This chain links TRBV19 with TRBJ2-2; 11 bases are a match to TRBD1. The V gene's germline CDR1 is LNHDA and CDR2 SQIVND (reference sequence). This CDR3 is 14 amino acids long. V lost 7 bases to trimming and J lost 4 bases; unmatched junction nucleotides: 2. The CDR3 sequence is CASKGTGGTGELFF. CDR3 sequence (DNA): TGTGCCAGTAAGGGGACAGGGGGCACCGGGGAGCTGTTTTTT.

The rearrangement uses TRBV7-2 and TRBJ2-5, with TRBD2 identical over 9 bases. This CDR3 region has 16 residues. Germline V gene data show CDR1 as SGHTA and CDR2 as FQGNSA. The junction had 5 bases not matched to a gene; V was cut back by 1 base and J by 2 bases. The CDR3 DNA reads as TGTGCCAGCAGCTTAGTCTCTAGCGGGACACAAGAGACCCAGTACTTC. Translated: CASSLVSSGTQETQYF.

The V and J genes are TRBV6-5 and TRBJ2-3; 10 bases are shared with TRBD1. The CDR3 spans 16 residues. Germline assignment: CDR1 MNHEY and CDR2 SVGAGI. V shed 0 bases and J 4 bases; nucleotides not matched to a gene: 4. In DNA form, the CDR3 reads TGTGCCAGCAGTTACTCTGGACAGGGGGGCCCAGATACGCAGTATTTT. Its translation is CASSYSGQGGPDTQYF.

The CDR3 sequence: CASSQGLTGGGNTIYF. The CDR3 DNA reads TGTGCCAGCAGCCAAGGCTTAACAGGGGGTGGAAACACCATATATTTT. The chain carries TRBV3-1 (or the pseudogene TRBV3-2) and TRBJ1-3; TRBD1 agrees at 8 bases. The CDR3 contains 16 residues. Germline CDR1 and CDR2: LGHDT and YNNKEL (reference sequence). V lost 1 base to trimming and J lost 3 bases; unmatched junction nucleotides: 5.

The chain uses TRBV4-3 and TRBJ1-2, with D perhaps matching TRBD1 (5 bases). Germline assignment: CDR1 LGHNA and CDR2 YSLEER. The CDR3 has 16 amino acids. Trimming left V 6 bases short and J 6 bases short, with 23 bases between. Written as DNA, the CDR3 is TGCGCCAGCAGTCAGGAGCGGGGGAAAGGCATGGATGGCTACACCTTC. Protein sequence: CASSQERGKGMDGYTF.

The genes are TRBV11-2 and TRBJ2-1; TRBD2 might be the D (5 bases). CDR1 and CDR2 (germline): SGHAT, FQNNGV. Deletions cut 7 bases from V and 8 bases from J, with 12 bases between. The length of the CDR3 is 12 residues. The CDR3 loop is CASKLAGDEQFF. The CDR3 region has the DNA TGTGCCAGCAAGCTAGCTGGGGATGAGCAGTTCTTC.

The chain links TRBV7-9 to TRBJ1-6; 8 bases line up with TRBD1. Germline V CDR1 and CDR2: SEHNR, FQNEAQ (reference sequence). CDR3 length: 15 residues. Trimming removed 5 bases from V and 8 bases from J; junction bases left unmatched: 8. The DNA of the CDR3 is TGTGCCAGCAGCCCAGGGGGCGGTTTTGATTCACCCCTCCACTTT. Translating gives CASSPGGGFDSPLHF.

DNA of the CDR3: TGTGCCAGCTCACAGGACAGCCCTTATGGCTACACCTTC. This sequence encodes CASSQDSPYGYTF. The rearrangement joins TRBV18 to TRBJ1-2, with a tentative D call TRBD1 (6 bases). There are 13 residues in the CDR3. The ends were cut back, 4 bases at V and 5 bases at J, with 11 bases in the middle. Germline V gene sequence: CDR1 KGHSH, CDR2 LQKENI.

This sequence joins TRBV19 and TRBJ1-4; D possibly corresponds to TRBD1 (5 bases). CDR3 size: 14 residues. The V and J ends lost 4 bases and 8 bases respectively, with 14 bases between them. CDR1 LNHDA and CDR2 SQIVND come from the germline V gene (reference sequence). The CDR3, as DNA: TGTGCCAGTAGTACGCAGGGTACAAGCGAAAAACTGTTTTTT. This sequence encodes CASSTQGTSEKLFF. Full variable domain (missing parts from reference TRBV19 and TRBJ1-4): DGGITQSPKYLFRKEGQNVTLSCEQNLNHDAMYWYRQDPGQGLRLIYYSQIVNDFQKGDIAEGYSVSREKKESFPLTVTSAQKNPTAFYLCASSTQGTSEKLFFGSGTQLSVL.

With respect to this clone: At the DNA level, this CDR3 is encoded by other sequences in the same sample as well. The chain carries TRBV27 and TRBJ1-3; 7 bases are shared with TRBD1. J lost 1 base, V lost 6 bases, and 3 bases had no gene match. From germline, CDR1 is MNHEY and CDR2 SMNVEV (reference sequence). The CDR3 is 14 amino acids. The CDR3 loop is CASSRQGSGNTIYF. The CDR3 nucleotides read TGTGCCAGCAGCCGACAGGGATCTGGAAACACCATATATTTT.

This chain uses TRBV10-1 with TRBJ2-1; D unresolved. Germline loops: CDR1 WNHNN, CDR2 SYGVQD (reference sequence). V lost 2 bases and J 9 bases, leaving 11 bases between the germline ends. The CDR3 covers 13 residues. The CDR3 bases are TGCGCCAGCAGTGAGCAGCGAAGGCTTGAGCAGTTCTTC. It codes for CASSEQRRLEQFF.

The V and J genes are TRBV7-8 and TRBJ2-7; TRBD1 matches 10 bases. CDR1 SGHVS and CDR2 FQNEAQ come from the germline V gene. With V trimmed by 4 bases and J by 0 bases, 3 bases remained unmatched. This CDR3 contains 15 residues. CDR3 loop: CASSSGTGVSYEQYF. The DNA of the CDR3 is TGTGCCAGCAGCTCCGGGACAGGGGTCTCCTACGAGCAGTACTTC.

The V call is TRBV15, the J call TRBJ1-2, with 7 bases that match TRBD1. Germline assignment: CDR1 LNHNV and CDR2 YYDKDF (reference sequence). V gave up 5 bases and J gave up 6 bases; unmatched junction bases: 18. CDR3 length: 17 amino acids. The CDR3 protein is CATSLPKRAGGRDGYTF. CDR3 coding DNA: TGTGCCACCAGCTTACCGAAACGGGCAGGGGGTAGGGATGGCTACACCTTC.

This clone was observed a handful of times. This rearrangement joins TRBV14 to TRBJ2-3; D is possibly TRBD2 (6 bases). CDR1 SGHDN and CDR2 FVKESK come from the germline V gene. V was cut by 7 bases and J by 1 base, with 18 bases left in between. CDR3 size: 16 residues. CDR3 region: CASTMLGASGTDTQYF. CDR3 sequence (DNA): TGTGCCAGCACCATGCTTGGAGCTAGCGGCACAGATACGCAGTATTTT.

The chain carries TRBV19 and TRBJ1-5; 9 nucleotides agree with TRBD1. V lost 7 bases to trimming and J lost 6 bases; unmatched junction nucleotides: 4. CDR1 is LNHDA and CDR2 is SQIVND in the germline V gene (reference sequence). The CDR3 consists of 13 residues. Written as DNA, the CDR3 is TGTGCCAGTAACCGGGACAGGGTTCAGCCCCAGCATTTT. Translated: CASNRDRVQPQHF.

The chain recombines TRBV27 with TRBJ1-6; no clear D gene. Trimming took off 8 bases at V and 0 bases at J, with 5 bases between the two ends. This CDR3 comprises 13 residues. Germline V gene data show CDR1 as MNHEY and CDR2 as SMNVEV (reference sequence). The CDR3 coding sequence is TGTGCCAGCGGGAGCTCCTATAATTCACCCCTCCACTTT. It yields the protein CASGSSYNSPLHF.

The chain combines TRBV20-1 with TRBJ2-1, with D uncertain. V lost 4 bases to trimming and J lost 10 bases, with 8 bases between them. The CDR3 contains 10 residues. Looked up from germline, CDR1 is DFQATT and CDR2 is SNEGSKA (reference sequence). The CDR3 region has the DNA TGCAGTGCTACAGGCCTGGAGCAGTTCTTC. Amino acid sequence: CSATGLEQFF.

The rearrangement joins TRBV7-3 to TRBJ2-2; 7 bases map to TRBD2. The length of the CDR3 is 14 residues. Unmatched junction bases numbered 5, after V lost 5 bases and J lost 5 bases. The germline CDR1 and CDR2 sequences are SGHTA and FQGTGA. In DNA form, the CDR3 reads TGTGCCAGCAGCCCGGGACTAAAAACCGGGGAGCTGTTTTTT. As protein: CASSPGLKTGELFF.

The J gene is TRBJ2-7, the V gene TRBV7-8; TRBD2 aligns across 7 bases. The germline V gene has CDR1 SGHVS and CDR2 FQNEAQ. Losses at the gene ends were 5 bases for V and 7 bases for J; bases not matched to a gene: 14. The CDR3 is 15 residues long. CDR3 loop: CASSKGAGTVEEQYF. Written as DNA, the CDR3 is TGTGCCAGCAGCAAAGGAGCGGGGACCGTAGAGGAGCAGTACTTC. The full variable domain, its missing parts supplied by reference TRBV7-8 and TRBJ2-7, is GAGVSQSPRYKVAKRGQDVALRCDPISGHVSLFWYQQALGQGPEFLTYFQNEAQLDKSGLPSDRFFAERPEGSVSTLKIQRTQQEDSAVYLCASSKGAGTVEEQYFGPGTRLTVT.

V gene TRBV7-2 combines with J gene TRBJ2-2; D call uncertain. Germline V gene data show CDR1 as SGHTA and CDR2 as FQGNSA. Trimming shortened V by 1 base and J by 5 bases, and 8 bases separated the two germline ends. The CDR3 consists of 14 residues. CDR3 coding DNA: TGTGCCAGCAGCTTAGACATGAGGACCGGGGAGCTGTTTTTT. This encodes CASSLDMRTGELFF. Together with reference TRBV7-2 and TRBJ2-2, the CDR3 gives the full variable domain: GAGVSQSPSNKVTEKGKDVELRCDPISGHTALYWYRQSLGQGLEFLIYFQGNSAPDKSGLPSDRFSAERTGGSVSTLTIQRTQQEDSAVYLCASSLDMRTGELFFGEGSRLTVL.

There are a few counts of this clone. V gene TRBV6-4 combines with J gene TRBJ2-3, with 10 bases fitting TRBD1. CDR1 is MRHNA and CDR2 is SNTAGT in the germline V gene. The CDR3 spans 15 residues. Losses at the gene ends were 3 bases for V and 2 bases for J; bases not matched to a gene: 2. The CDR3 sequence is CASSDGQGDTDTQYF. The CDR3 nucleotides are TGTGCCAGCAGTGATGGACAGGGGGACACAGATACGCAGTATTTT.

The gene calls are TRBV2 and TRBJ1-6; 8 bases are a match to TRBD1. The length of the CDR3 is 14 residues. Germline assignment: CDR1 SNHLY and CDR2 FYNNEI. After removal of 6 bases from V and 6 bases from J, the junction contained 4 bases not matched to a gene. The CDR3 DNA sequence: TGTGCCAGCAGATCCGGACAGGGTAATTCACCCCTCCACTTT. Amino acids: CASRSGQGNSPLHF.

The chain is built from TRBV6-2 or TRBV6-3 and TRBJ1-1; D call uncertain. CDR1 is MNHEY, CDR2 SVGEGT, per germline. V lost 3 bases and J 4 bases, leaving 12 bases between the germline ends. The CDR3 totals 14 residues. CDR3 in DNA: TGTGCCAGCAGTTATATGGCGACGGGCACTGAAGCTTTCTTT. Protein: CASSYMATGTEAFF.

The chain employs TRBV12-3 or TRBV12-4 and TRBJ1-2; TRBD1 matches 7 bases. The CDR3 runs 13 residues. The ends lost 7 bases at V and 6 bases at J; junction bases unmatched: 8. The chain's CDR3 is CASTLTGHNGYTF. As DNA, the CDR3 is TGTGCCAGCACCTTGACAGGGCACAATGGCTACACCTTC.

The rearrangement links TRBV3-1 (or the pseudogene TRBV3-2) to TRBJ1-3, with 11 bases that match TRBD1. The V gene end was trimmed by 3 bases and the J gene end by 2 bases; junction bases not matched to a gene: 9. From germline, CDR1 is LGHDT and CDR2 YNNKEL (reference sequence). This CDR3 spans 18 amino acids. The CDR3 bases are TGTGCCAGCAGCCACCTCGGGACAGGGGGACAAACTGGAAACACCATATATTTT. It translates to CASSHLGTGGQTGNTIYF.

The chain employs TRBV5-1 and TRBJ1-6; D is possibly TRBD1 (6 bases). The CDR3 loop spans 15 amino acids. V dropped 0 bases and J dropped 5 bases, with 9 bases sitting between them. Germline assignment: CDR1 SGHRS and CDR2 YFSETQ. The CDR3 nucleotides are TGCGCCAGCAGCTTGGCCAGGGGCGATAATTCACCCCTCCACTTT. Translation gives CASSLARGDNSPLHF.

The rearrangement joins TRBV21-1 to TRBJ1-4; the table's D call TRBD1 went unverified against the DNA. TRBV21-1 has pseudogene status. This CDR3 has 19 residues. The CDR3 coding sequence is TGTGCCAGCAGCAAAGCGACGATTTATGGGGGCGGCTTGTATGAAAAACTGTTTTTT. Its translation: CASSKATIYGGGLYEKLFF.

This clone has more than one count but fewer than ten. V gene TRBV19 combines with J gene TRBJ1-2; D is possibly TRBD1 (5 bases). The CDR3 is 14 residues long. Germline values: CDR1 LNHDA, CDR2 SQIVND (reference sequence). The V gene lost 8 bases and the J gene lost 2 bases, with 15 bases spanning the gap. CDR3 amino acids: CASARGPKNYGYTF. The CDR3 nucleotides are TGTGCCAGTGCTAGGGGCCCAAAGAACTATGGCTACACCTTC.